This entry lists 9 T cell receptor beta chains sequenced from one sample in a study of T cells in Graves' hyperthyroidism and ophthalmopathy. Amplification of TCR beta CDR3 regions used RNA as the template. First-round RT-PCR targeting the TCR CDR3 was performed with the HTBI primer set. TCRdb fed the multiplex PCR reads into MiXCR, producing one record per CDR3 protein. This sample carries 470,000 or so distinct CDR3 sequences, roughly 20% of them seen once, and the ten largest clones take roughly 29%. The sample taken for sequencing was blood. The receptors were sampled from a man between 18 and 35 years old with Graves' hyperthyroidism.

This clonotype came up many times. The gene calls are TRBV6-5 and TRBJ2-7; 10 bases are shared with TRBD2. With 0 bases clipped from V and 3 bases from J, the junction kept 5 bases outside the gene matches. Germline CDR1 and CDR2: MNHEY and SVGAGI. CDR3 length: 16 residues. CDR3 DNA sequence: TGTGCCAGCAGTTACTCTCGGACTAGCGGATACTACGAGCAGTACTTC. Its translation is CASSYSRTSGYYEQYF.

J is TRBJ2-7 and V is TRBV6-2 or TRBV6-3; D may match TRBD1 or TRBD2 (6 bases each). Germline loops: CDR1 MNHEY, CDR2 SVGEGT. The CDR3 covers 12 residues. CDR3 region: CAGGTLSYEQYF. Written as DNA, the CDR3 is TGTGCAGGCGGGACATTATCCTACGAGCAGTACTTC.

A few counts support this clonotype. The chain employs TRBV6-5 and TRBJ2-5; 7 nucleotides align to TRBD2. J was trimmed by 9 bases and V by 0 bases; bases with no gene match: 7. The CDR3 extends over 14 amino acids. Germline loops: CDR1 MNHEY, CDR2 SVGAGI. This chain's CDR3 is CASSYSKGRESQYF. The CDR3 DNA sequence: TGTGCCAGCAGTTACTCGAAGGGGAGGGAGTCCCAGTACTTC.

This clonotype was detected ten times or more. In nucleotides, the CDR3 is TGTGCCAGCAGTTTAGCAGGGGGCGCGGACAAGCAGTACTTC. Translating gives CASSLAGGADKQYF. The V and J genes are TRBV12-3 or TRBV12-4 and TRBJ2-7, with 7 bases lining up with TRBD1. CDR3 size: 14 residues. V lost 0 bases and J lost 8; bases outside the gene matches: 7.

This clonotype was observed at least ten times. CDR3 nucleotide sequence: TGTGCCAGCACCTTAGGACAGGGACTGGGGGAGACCCAGTACTTC. As protein: CASTLGQGLGETQYF. This chain links TRBV28 with TRBJ2-5, with 8 bases fitting TRBD1. Per germline, CDR1 MDHEN and CDR2 SYDVKM. The CDR3 runs to 15 residues. The V gene end was trimmed by 7 bases and the J gene end by 5 bases; junction bases not matched to a gene: 12.

The chain employs TRBV19 and TRBJ1-5, with a weak D call TRBD1 (5 bases). Germline V gene sequence: CDR1 LNHDA, CDR2 SQIVND (reference sequence). The CDR3 contains 14 residues. V was shortened by 8 bases and J by 4 bases, with 15 bases between the two germline ends. The CDR3 DNA sequence: TGTGCCAGTGGGGGGAAGTGGGATAATCAGCCCCAGCATTTT. Amino acids: CASGGKWDNQPQHF.

The J gene is TRBJ1-1, the V gene TRBV11-3, with D possibly being TRBD1 (6 bases). Germline V gene sequence: CDR1 SGHNT, CDR2 YENEEA. V was clipped by 4 bases and J by 5 bases, with 17 bases between them. The CDR3 totals 15 residues. This chain's CDR3 is CASSSQGTIETEAFF. CDR3 in DNA: TGTGCCAGCAGCTCCCAGGGGACCATAGAGACTGAAGCTTTCTTT.

This clonotype appeared many times. J is TRBJ1-3 and V is TRBV6-1; the D is unclear. This CDR3 comprises 16 residues. The V end was cut by 3 bases, the J end by 0 bases, with 12 bases between. CDR1 and CDR2 from the germline V gene are MNHNS and SASEGT. This chain's CDR3 is CASSEILMSSGNTIYF. The CDR3 bases are TGTGCCAGCAGTGAGATCCTCATGAGCTCTGGAAACACCATATATTTT.

The genes are TRBV6-5 and TRBJ2-2; D is unresolved. CDR1 MNHEY and CDR2 SVGAGI come from the germline V gene. The CDR3 totals 16 residues. The V and J ends lost 0 bases and 2 bases respectively, with 10 bases between them. CDR3 loop: CASSYSWRPNTGELFF. CDR3 nucleotide sequence: TGTGCCAGCAGTTACTCGTGGCGGCCCAACACCGGGGAGCTGTTTTTT.